This entry features one TCR beta chain sequence. Antigen specificity is unknown. Several immunoSEQ plates received, in even portions, the genomic DNA of each subset. Using immunoSEQ multiplex PCR, the repertoire was profiled, and TCRdb retains in-frame clones only, with some absent. The table has 550,000 to 850,000 clones, around two thirds seen once. V was pared by 5 bases and J by 0 bases, with 7 bases between. The CDR3 runs 14 residues. CDR1 and CDR2 from the germline V gene are MNHNS and SASEGT. The entry originates in a study of shared clonotypes between healthy human individuals. Study-wide findings and caveats: Only a few donors were included, so the genetic and exposure-history diversity represented was limited.

The clonotype was recovered from a woman in her twenties or thirties in good health. The chain carries TRBV6-1 and TRBJ2-2, with D uncertain. The sample taken for sequencing was memory CD4+ T cells sorted from blood. Subset in this sample: CD45RA-negative fraction. The CDR3 spells CASSLTANTGELFF. The CDR3 DNA reads TGTGCCAGCAGTCTGACTGCGAACACCGGGGAGCTGTTTTTT.